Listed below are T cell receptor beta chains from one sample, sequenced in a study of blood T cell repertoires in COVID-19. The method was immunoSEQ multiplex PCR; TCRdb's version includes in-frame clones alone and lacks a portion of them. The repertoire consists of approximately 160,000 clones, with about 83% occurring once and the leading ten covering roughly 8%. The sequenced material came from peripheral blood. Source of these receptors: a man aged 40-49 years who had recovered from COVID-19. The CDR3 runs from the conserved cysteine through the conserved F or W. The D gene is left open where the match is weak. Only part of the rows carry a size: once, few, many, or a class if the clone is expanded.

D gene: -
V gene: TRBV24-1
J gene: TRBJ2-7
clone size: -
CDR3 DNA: TGTGCCACCAGTGACCAGGGGTCGCGGCAGTACTTC
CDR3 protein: CATSDQGSRQYF

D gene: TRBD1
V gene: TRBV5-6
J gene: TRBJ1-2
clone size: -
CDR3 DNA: TGTGCCAGCAGCTTGGTCAGGGGGGACTATGGCTACACCTTC
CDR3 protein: CASSLVRGDYGYTF

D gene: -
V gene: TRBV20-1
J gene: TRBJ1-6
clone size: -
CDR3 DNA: TGCAGTGCTAGTAGGACAGTCAGCTCCTATAATTCACCCCTCCACTTT
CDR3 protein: CSASRTVSSYNSPLHF

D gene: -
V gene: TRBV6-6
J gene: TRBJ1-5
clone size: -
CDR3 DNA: TGTGCCAGCAGGAGGGCCGGTCAGCCCCAGCATTTT
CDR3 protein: CASRRAGQPQHF

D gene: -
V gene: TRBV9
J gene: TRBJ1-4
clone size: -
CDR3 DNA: TGTGCCAGCAGCTCCTCCAGACAAAATGAAAAACTGTTTTTT
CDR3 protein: CASSSSRQNEKLFF

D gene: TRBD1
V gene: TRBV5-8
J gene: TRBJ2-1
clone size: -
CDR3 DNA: TGTGCCAGCAGGGCAGGGGGCAATTTCTACAATGAGCAGTTCTTC
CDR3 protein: CASRAGGNFYNEQFF

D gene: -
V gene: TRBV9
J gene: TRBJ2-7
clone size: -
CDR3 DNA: TGTGCCAGCAGCAGGAGATTGGTAGCGGTTTACTACGAGCAGTACTTC
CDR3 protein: CASSRRLVAVYYEQYF

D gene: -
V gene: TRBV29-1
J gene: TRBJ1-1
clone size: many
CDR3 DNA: TGCAGCGTTGAACAAATCGGGGCTTTCTTT
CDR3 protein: CSVEQIGAFF

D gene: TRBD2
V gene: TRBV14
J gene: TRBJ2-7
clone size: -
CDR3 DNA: TGTGCCAGCAGCTGGGGACTAGCGTCATACGAGCAGTACTTC
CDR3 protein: CASSWGLASYEQYF

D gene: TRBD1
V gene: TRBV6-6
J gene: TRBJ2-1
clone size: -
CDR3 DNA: TGTGCCAGCAGGCCGAGGCCGGGACAGGGGAGAGATGAGCAGTTCTTC
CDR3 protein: CASRPRPGQGRDEQFF

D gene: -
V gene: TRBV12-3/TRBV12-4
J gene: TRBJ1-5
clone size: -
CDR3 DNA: TGTGCCAGCACTACAGGGAATCAGCCCCAGCATTTT
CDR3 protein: CASTTGNQPQHF

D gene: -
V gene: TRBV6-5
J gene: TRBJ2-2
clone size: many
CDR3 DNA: TGTGCCAGCAGTTACGGGCCAAACACCGGGGAGCTGTTTTTT
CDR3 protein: CASSYGPNTGELFF

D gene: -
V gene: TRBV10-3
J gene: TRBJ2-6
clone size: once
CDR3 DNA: TGTGCCATCAGTGAGTTTCAGGGTGGGGCCAACGTCCTGACTTTC
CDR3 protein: CAISEFQGGANVLTF

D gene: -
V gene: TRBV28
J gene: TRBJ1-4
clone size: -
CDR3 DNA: TGTGCCAGCAGTTTCTCCGCAACTAATGAAAAACTGTTTTTT
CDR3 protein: CASSFSATNEKLFF

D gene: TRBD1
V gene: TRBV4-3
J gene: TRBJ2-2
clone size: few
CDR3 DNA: TGCGCCAGCAGCCACAACGCGGGACAGGGGATCACCGGGGAGCTGTTTTTT
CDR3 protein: CASSHNAGQGITGELFF

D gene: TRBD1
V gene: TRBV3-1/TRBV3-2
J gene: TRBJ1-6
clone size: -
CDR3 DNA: TGTGCCAGCAGCCGTGGGACAGTTTATAATTCACCCCTCCACTTT
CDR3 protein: CASSRGTVYNSPLHF

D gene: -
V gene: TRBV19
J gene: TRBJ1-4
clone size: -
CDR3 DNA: TGTGCCAGTTGCCACGGGGGGGGACCGGGAGAAAAACTGTTTTTT
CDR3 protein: CASCHGGGPGEKLFF

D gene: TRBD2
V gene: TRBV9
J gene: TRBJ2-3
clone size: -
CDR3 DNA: TGTGCCAGCAGCGGCGGGACTACGTGGGGCACAGATACGCAGTATTTT
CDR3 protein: CASSGGTTWGTDTQYF

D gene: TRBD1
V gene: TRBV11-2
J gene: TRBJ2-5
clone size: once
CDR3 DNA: TGTGCCAGCAGCTCCACAGGGGATCGGGAGACCCAGTACTTC
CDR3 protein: CASSSTGDRETQYF

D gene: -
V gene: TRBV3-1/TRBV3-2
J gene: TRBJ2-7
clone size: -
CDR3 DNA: TGTGCCAGCAGCCATGTGGACTCTGTCTCGTACGAGCAGTACTTC
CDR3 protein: CASSHVDSVSYEQYF

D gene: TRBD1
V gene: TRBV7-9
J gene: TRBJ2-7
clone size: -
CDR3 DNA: TGTGCCAGCAGCTTAGGAGGGGGCCCCAACGAGCAGTACTTC
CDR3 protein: CASSLGGGPNEQYF

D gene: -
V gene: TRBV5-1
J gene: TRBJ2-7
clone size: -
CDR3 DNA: TGCGCCAGCAGCGGACGGGTAAGGGAAGCGGACCTCTACGAGCAGTACTTC
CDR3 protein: CASSGRVREADLYEQYF

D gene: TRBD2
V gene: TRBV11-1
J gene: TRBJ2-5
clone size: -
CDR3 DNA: TGTGCCAGCAGCGGGACTAGCGGGACCCTGCAAGAGACCCAGTACTTC
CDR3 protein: CASSGTSGTLQETQYF

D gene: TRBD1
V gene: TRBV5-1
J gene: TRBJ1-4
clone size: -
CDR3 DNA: TGCGCCAGCAGCTTCCGGACAGGGAATGAAAAACTGTTTTTT
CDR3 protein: CASSFRTGNEKLFF

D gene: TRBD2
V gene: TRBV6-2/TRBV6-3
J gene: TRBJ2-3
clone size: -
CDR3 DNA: TGTGCCAGCAGTACCCTCATCGGGCGGGGGTCATTGAATACGCAGTATTTT
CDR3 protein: CASSTLIGRGSLNTQYF

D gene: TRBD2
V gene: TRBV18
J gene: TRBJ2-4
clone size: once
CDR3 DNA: TGTGCCAGCTCACCCCCATTTGGGAGGGACAACATTCAGTACTTC
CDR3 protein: CASSPPFGRDNIQYF

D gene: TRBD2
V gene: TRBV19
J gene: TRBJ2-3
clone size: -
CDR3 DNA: TGTGCCAGTAGTATGGATGGGACATCCCTAGCGGGAGCCACAGATACGCAGTATTTT
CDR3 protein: CASSMDGTSLAGATDTQYF

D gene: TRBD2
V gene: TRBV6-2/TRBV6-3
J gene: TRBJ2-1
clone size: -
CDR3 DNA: TGTGCCAGCAGTTCCGTTAGCGGGAAGGTCGACAATGAGCAGTTCTTC
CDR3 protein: CASSSVSGKVDNEQFF

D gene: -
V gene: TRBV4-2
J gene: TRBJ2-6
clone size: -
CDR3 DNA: TGTGCCAGCAGCCCGCAGGAGGGCCCTGGGGCCAACGTCCTGACTTTC
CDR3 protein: CASSPQEGPGANVLTF

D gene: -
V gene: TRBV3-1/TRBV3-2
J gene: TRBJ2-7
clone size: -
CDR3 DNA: TGTGCCAGCAGCCAAGAAGTAGCCCGCGAGCAGTACTTC
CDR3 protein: CASSQEVAREQYF

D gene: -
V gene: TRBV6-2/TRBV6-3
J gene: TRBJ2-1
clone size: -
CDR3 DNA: TGTGCCAGCAGTTCCTCAGGAGGACCATACAATGAGCAGTTCTTC
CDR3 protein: CASSSSGGPYNEQFF

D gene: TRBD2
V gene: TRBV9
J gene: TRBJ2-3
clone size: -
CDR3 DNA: TGTGCCAGCAGCGACAGACTAGCCGGAGCAGATACGCAGTATTTT
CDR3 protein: CASSDRLAGADTQYF

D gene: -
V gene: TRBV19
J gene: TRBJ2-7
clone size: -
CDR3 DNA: TGTGCCAGTAGTATAGAAAACGGTCGCTCCTACGAGCAGTACTTC
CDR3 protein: CASSIENGRSYEQYF

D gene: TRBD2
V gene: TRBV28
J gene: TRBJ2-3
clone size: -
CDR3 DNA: TGTGCCAGCAGTTTAGCCGGACTAGCGGGATTTCCGGATACGCAGTATTTT
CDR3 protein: CASSLAGLAGFPDTQYF

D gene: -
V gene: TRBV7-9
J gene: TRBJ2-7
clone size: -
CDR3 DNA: TGTGCCAGCAGTGACAGCCTCATCTCCTACGAGCAGTACTTC
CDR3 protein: CASSDSLISYEQYF

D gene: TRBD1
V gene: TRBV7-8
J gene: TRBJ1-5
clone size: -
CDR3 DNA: TGTGCCACCGGACAGGGGGGCAATCAGCCCCAGCATTTT
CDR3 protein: CATGQGGNQPQHF

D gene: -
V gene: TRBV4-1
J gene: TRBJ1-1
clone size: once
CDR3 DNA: TGCGCCAGCAGCCAGAGATTAACAGGGATCACTGAAGCTTTCTTT
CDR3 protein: CASSQRLTGITEAFF